There are a few counts of the clone carrying this T cell receptor (beta chain). Its antigen is unknown. The record originates from a study of human T cells and chemical hapten exposure. Points from the study as a whole: Compared with pre-sensitization or healthy control sets, expanded TCRs clustered more.

Time point here: pre-sensitization, week 0. The treatment: therapeutic diphenylcyclopropenone sensitization with weekly scalp DPC. The study used a library that attached unique molecular identifiers to individual cDNA molecules. Source study methods: A per-sample median of 95,638 TCRs was observed, with a range of about 23,224 to 750,000. MiXCR, run by TCRdb on the RACE reads, gives a single entry per CDR3 protein. These V and J calls derive from TCRdb rather than the authors' analysis. The sample lists about 80,000 distinct CDR3 sequences; 11% to 15% were seen once. The CDR3 consists of 13 residues. The V gene end was trimmed by 9 bases and the J gene end by 8 bases; junction bases not matched to a gene: 11. CDR1 and CDR2 from the germline V gene are SGHDT and YYEEEE.

This chain uses TRBV5-6 with TRBJ2-3, with 8 bases lining up with TRBD1. The TCR was taken from a woman between 50 and 59 years old with alopecia areata. Some clones in this sample may be carry-over from other donors' samples. This specimen was whole blood, taken in connection with sensitization to the hapten diphenylcyclopropenone (DPC). The CDR3 DNA sequence: TGTGCCACCTCCGGACAGGGCTCGGGTACGCAGTATTTT. Encoded protein: CATSGQGSGTQYF.